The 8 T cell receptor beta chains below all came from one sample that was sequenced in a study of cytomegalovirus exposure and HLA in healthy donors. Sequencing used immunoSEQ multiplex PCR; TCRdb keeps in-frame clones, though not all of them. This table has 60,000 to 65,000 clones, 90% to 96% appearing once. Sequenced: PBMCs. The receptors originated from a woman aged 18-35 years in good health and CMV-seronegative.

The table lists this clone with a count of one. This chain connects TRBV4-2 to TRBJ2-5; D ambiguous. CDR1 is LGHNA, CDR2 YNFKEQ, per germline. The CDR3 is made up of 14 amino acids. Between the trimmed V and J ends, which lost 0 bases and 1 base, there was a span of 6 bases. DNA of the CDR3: TGTGCCAGCAGCCAAGAGCGGCTCCAAGAGACCCAGTACTTC. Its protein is CASSQERLQETQYF.

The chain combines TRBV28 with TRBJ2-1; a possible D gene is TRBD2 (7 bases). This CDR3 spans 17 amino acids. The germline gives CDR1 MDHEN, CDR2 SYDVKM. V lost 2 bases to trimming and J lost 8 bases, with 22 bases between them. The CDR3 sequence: CASSLGRPRGGSYEQFF. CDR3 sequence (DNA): TGTGCCAGCAGTTTAGGGCGCCCGAGGGGGGGTAGCTATGAGCAGTTCTTC. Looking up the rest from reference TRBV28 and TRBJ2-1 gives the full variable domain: DVKVTQSSRYLVKRTGEKVFLECVQDMDHENMFWYRQDPGLGLRLIYFSYDVKMKEKGDIPEGYSVSREKKERFSLILESASTNQTSMYLCASSLGRPRGGSYEQFFGPGTRLTVL.

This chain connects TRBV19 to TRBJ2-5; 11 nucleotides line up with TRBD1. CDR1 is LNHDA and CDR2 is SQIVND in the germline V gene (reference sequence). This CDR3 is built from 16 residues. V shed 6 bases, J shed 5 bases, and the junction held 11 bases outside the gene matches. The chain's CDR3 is CASSTTDRGLGETQYF. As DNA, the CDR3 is TGTGCCAGTAGCACCACGGACAGGGGGCTTGGGGAGACCCAGTACTTC.

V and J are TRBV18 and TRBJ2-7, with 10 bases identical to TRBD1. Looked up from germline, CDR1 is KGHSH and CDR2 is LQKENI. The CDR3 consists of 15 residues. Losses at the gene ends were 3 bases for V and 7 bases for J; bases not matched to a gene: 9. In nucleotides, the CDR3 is TGTGCCAGCTCACCGACCGGGACAGGGGTGGGGGAGCAGTACTTC. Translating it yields CASSPTGTGVGEQYF.

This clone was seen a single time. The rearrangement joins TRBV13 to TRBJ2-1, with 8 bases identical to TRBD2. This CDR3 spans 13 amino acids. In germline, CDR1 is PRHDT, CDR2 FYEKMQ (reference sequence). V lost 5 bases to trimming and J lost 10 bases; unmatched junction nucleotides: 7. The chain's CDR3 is CASSLQRGWEQFF. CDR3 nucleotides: TGTGCCAGCAGCCTTCAGCGGGGGTGGGAGCAGTTCTTC.

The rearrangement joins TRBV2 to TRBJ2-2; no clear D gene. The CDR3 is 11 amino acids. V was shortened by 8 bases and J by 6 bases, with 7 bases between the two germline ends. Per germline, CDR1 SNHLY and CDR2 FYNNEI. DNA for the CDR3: TGTGCCAGCCTATTAGCCGGGGAGCTGTTTTTT. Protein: CASLLAGELFF.

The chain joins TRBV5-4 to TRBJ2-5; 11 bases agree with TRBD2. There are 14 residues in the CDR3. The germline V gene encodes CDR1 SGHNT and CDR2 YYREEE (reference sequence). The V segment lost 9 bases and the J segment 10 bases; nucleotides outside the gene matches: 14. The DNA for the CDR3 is TGTGCCACCCAGGGGACTAGCGGTCTGAGAGTCCAGTACTTC. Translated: CATQGTSGLRVQYF.

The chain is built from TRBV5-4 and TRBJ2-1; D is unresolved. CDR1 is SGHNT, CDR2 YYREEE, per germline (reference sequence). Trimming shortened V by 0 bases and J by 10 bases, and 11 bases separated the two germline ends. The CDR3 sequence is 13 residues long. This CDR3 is CASSLGPRIEQFF. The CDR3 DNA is TGTGCCAGCAGCTTGGGGCCCCGTATCGAGCAGTTCTTC. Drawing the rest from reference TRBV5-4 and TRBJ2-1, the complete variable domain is ETGVTQSPTHLIKTRGQQVTLRCSSQSGHNTVSWYQQALGQGPQFIFQYYREEENGRGNFPPRFSGLQFPNYSSELNVNALELDDSALYLCASSLGPRIEQFFGPGTRLTVL.